The rows below give T cell receptor beta chains drawn from one sample of a study of cytomegalovirus exposure and HLA in healthy donors. TCRdb's copy holds only in-frame clones and misses some; the assay was immunoSEQ multiplex PCR. In the table there are roughly 160,000 clones, almost 75% of which are singletons. Material: PBMCs. The receptors stem from a woman aged 18-35 years in good health and CMV-seropositive. Each CDR3 is given without its conserved first and last residue. The D gene is left open where the match is weak.

D gene,V gene,CDR3 protein
-,TRBV27,ASSGGSNQPQH
-,TRBV9,ASSPGVGYGYT
-,TRBV6-1,ASSTPGLRAGELF
TRBD1,TRBV7-2,ASSRQGYSYEQY
TRBD1,TRBV28,ASSQDRRANYGYT
-,TRBV27,ASSLGGTKGYGYT
TRBD2,TRBV5-6,ASRLWGGRQETQY
TRBD1,TRBV5-1,ASSLEGQGERRIDNEQF
-,TRBV7-2,ASSLFSRETQY
TRBD2,TRBV5-1,ASSFSGASSYNEQF
-,TRBV7-9,ASSYRESYEQY
TRBD1,TRBV6-5,ATRDRVATNEKLF
-,TRBV5-6,ASSLVQKNTEAF
TRBD2,TRBV7-2,ASSFDVTSGGLPSYEQY
-,TRBV7-6,ASSFQGLEQY
TRBD1,TRBV6-6,ASSYWGQTYEQY
-,TRBV5-1,ASSEGAGSYNEQF
-,TRBV2,ASKDPWASPLH
TRBD1,TRBV19,ASTNPDRVSGYT
-,TRBV5-1,ASSLGGVQGSYEQY
TRBD1,TRBV30,ASTPPTGSTDTQY
TRBD2,TRBV4-3,ASSQVKGAGGLRLKNEQF
-,TRBV19,ASSTGVNTEAF
-,TRBV29-1,SVEDTLATNEKLF
-,TRBV6-7,ASSFLPRDFFNTEAF
-,TRBV28,ASSLLVPKELTNYGYT
-,TRBV5-5,ASSLLIGAGGTDTQY
-,TRBV19,ASSISRDQETQY
-,TRBV21-1,ASSPGTSYGYT
-,TRBV7-9,ASSLGSEEAF
TRBD1,TRBV5-4,ASSFRTGGAEPLH
-,TRBV5-5,ASSLAFRGGAGYT
-,TRBV5-1,ASRVGSDSYNEQF
TRBD2,TRBV11-2,ASSLGLAGAPHEQY
-,TRBV5-6,ASSHVRVHSYEQY
TRBD2,TRBV9,ASSARTSGVFTDTQY
-,TRBV9,ASSVGGAGAGETQY
TRBD1,TRBV6-6,ASRVTQGFSYGYT
TRBD1,TRBV9,ASSPRDRRYEQY
TRBD1,TRBV14,ASSHLLTGGGYT
-,TRBV30,ASQGSYNSPLH
-,TRBV28,ASQQIYGYT
TRBD1,TRBV5-5,ASSLERTGTNTEAF
-,TRBV27,ASSFRQNYGYT